A single sample is the source of the 14 T cell receptor beta chains below, sequenced in a study of T cell repertoires in cytomegalovirus infection. TCRdb recomputed calls from the reads with MiXCR, one row per CDR3 protein. The sample yields fewer than 550,000 distinct CDR3 sequences, approximately 10% seen once. Sequencing was performed on PBMCs. Source of these receptors: a human donor in good health (CMV status not recorded). Some clones in this sample may be carry-over from other donors' samples.

This clonotype has just a few counts. This rearrangement joins TRBV19 to TRBJ2-1; D unresolved. Trimming left V 3 bases short and J 7 bases short, with 7 bases between. This CDR3 has 12 amino acids. Germline V gene sequence: CDR1 LNHDA, CDR2 SQIVND (reference sequence). CDR3 amino acids: CASSIDQNEQFF. The DNA of the CDR3 is TGTGCCAGTAGTATTGACCAGAATGAGCAGTTCTTC.

In regard to this clonotype: An end of the junction does not agree with germline; a read error may underlie this. V gene TRBV7-1 combines with J gene TRBJ1-2; TRBD1 matches 8 bases. TRBV7-1 is an ORF for which the function is uncertain. This CDR3 has 16 residues. CDR3 sequence: CASSSPSGQGVYSYTF. CDR3 nucleotide sequence: TGTGCCAGCAGCTCACCCTCCGGACAGGGAGTCTATAGCTACACCTTC.

This clonotype occurred many times. The chain recombines TRBV11-2 with TRBJ2-3; D not certain. V lost 4 bases to trimming and J lost 15 bases, with 17 bases between them. CDR3 length equals 12 residues. The germline V gene has CDR1 SGHAT and CDR2 FQNNGV. Here the CDR3 reads CASSSLTWDPYF. CDR3 nucleotides: TGTGCCAGCAGCTCACTAACATGGGATCCCTATTTT.

The sample holds many counts of this clonotype. The V and J genes are TRBV4-1 and TRBJ2-7; D may correspond to TRBD1 or TRBD2 (6 bases each). Deletions cut 2 bases from V and 1 base from J, with 15 bases between. CDR1 and CDR2 from the germline V gene are MGHRA and YSYEKL. There are 16 residues in the CDR3. The CDR3 reads CASSQRGDSGSYEQYF. The CDR3 DNA follows: TGCGCCAGCAGCCAAAGGGGGGACTCCGGATCCTACGAGCAGTACTTC.

This chain connects TRBV9 to TRBJ2-3, with D possibly matching TRBD2 (7 bases). V was cut by 0 bases and J by 6 bases, with 14 bases left in between. Germline V CDR1 and CDR2: SGDLS, YYNGEE. The CDR3 has 15 amino acids. The CDR3, as DNA: TGTGCCAGCAGCGTAGACGGGGGGCGCGGTGATACGCAGTATTTT. It yields the protein CASSVDGGRGDTQYF.

This clonotype was found many times. V and J are TRBV11-2 and TRBJ2-3, with 7 bases identical to TRBD2. Germline V lookup: CDR1 SGHAT, CDR2 FQNNGV. V shed 1 base, J shed 1 base, and the junction held 2 bases outside the gene matches. The CDR3 length is 15 residues. The CDR3: CASSLALAGTDTQYF. The CDR3 DNA sequence: TGTGCCAGCAGCTTAGCCCTAGCGGGCACAGATACGCAGTATTTT.

This clonotype was observed a handful of times. This chain links TRBV5-1 with TRBJ2-7, with a weak D call TRBD1 (6 bases). The CDR3 extends over 16 amino acids. Germline assignment: CDR1 SGHRS and CDR2 YFSETQ. Deletions cut 0 bases from V and 1 base from J, with 14 bases between. DNA for the CDR3: TGCGCCAGCAGCTTGGAGGGTGGGACACTTTCCTACGAGCAGTACTTC. This sequence encodes CASSLEGGTLSYEQYF.

The CDR3 spells CASGGGPNEQFF. CDR3 bases: TGTGCCTCCGGGGGAGGGCCCAATGAGCAGTTCTTC. The rearrangement joins TRBV10-3 to TRBJ2-1; 7 bases fit TRBD2. The CDR3 is made up of 12 amino acids. Germline V gene sequence: CDR1 ENHRY, CDR2 SYGVKD. Trimming cost V 11 bases and J 6 bases; bases outside gene matches: 7.

This clonotype was observed many times. The chain employs TRBV6-2 or TRBV6-3 and TRBJ2-3; 8 positions agree with TRBD2. The junction had 5 bases not matched to a gene; V was cut back by 2 bases and J by 7 bases. Germline CDR1 MNHEY, CDR2 SVGEGT. The CDR3 loop spans 14 amino acids. The DNA of the CDR3 is TGTGCCAGCAGTTACAAGCGGGAGATCCATACGCAGTATTTT. This codes for CASSYKREIHTQYF.

This clonotype was seen many times. The chain employs TRBV25-1 and TRBJ1-1; the D is unclear. V was cut by 6 bases and J by 1 base, with 9 bases left in between. Germline V lookup: CDR1 MGHDK, CDR2 SYGVNS. There are 13 residues in the CDR3. The CDR3 here is CASRMATNTEAFF. CDR3 DNA: TGTGCCAGCAGAATGGCTACGAACACTGAAGCTTTCTTT.

This clonotype was seen repeatedly, ten times or more. The J gene is TRBJ2-3, the V gene TRBV7-9, with a weak D call TRBD2 (6 bases). V dropped 3 bases and J dropped 1 base, with 14 bases sitting between them. CDR3 length: 16 amino acids. Germline V gene data show CDR1 as SEHNR and CDR2 as FQNEAQ (reference sequence). The CDR3 loop reads CASSFRAGSRTDTQYF. CDR3 coding DNA: TGTGCCAGCAGCTTCCGGGCGGGATCCCGCACAGATACGCAGTATTTT.

This clonotype was counted many times. The chain is built from TRBV10-3 and TRBJ2-2; 8 bases line up with TRBD2. Per the germline V gene, CDR1 is ENHRY and CDR2 is SYGVKD. The CDR3 is made up of 15 amino acids. Trimming at V came to 10 bases and at J to 7 bases, leaving 14 bases not matched to a gene. The DNA for the CDR3 is TGTGCCACCTCGGGAGCGGGAGAGGGGGACGGGGAGCTGTTTTTT. Translated, it gives CATSGAGEGDGELFF.

This clonotype was picked up a small number of times. V gene TRBV2 combines with J gene TRBJ2-7, with 8 bases matching TRBD1. The CDR3 is made up of 13 amino acids. Germline values: CDR1 SNHLY, CDR2 FYNNEI. J gave up 5 bases and V 5 bases, and 5 bases lay outside the gene matches. CDR3 sequence: CASSMDRADEQYF. CDR3 in DNA: TGTGCCAGCAGTATGGACAGGGCGGACGAGCAGTACTTC.

This clonotype was seen many times. V and J are TRBV4-2 and TRBJ2-3, with TRBD1 identical over 11 bases. The CDR3 has 21 residues. Germline lookup yields CDR1 LGHNA and CDR2 YNFKEQ. The trim removed 0 bases at V and 0 bases at J, leaving 14 bases unmatched. The CDR3 nucleotides read TGTGCCAGCAGCCAAGACGGGCACGGCGGGACAGGGGGTAGGAGCACAGATACGCAGTATTTT. It yields the protein CASSQDGHGGTGGRSTDTQYF.